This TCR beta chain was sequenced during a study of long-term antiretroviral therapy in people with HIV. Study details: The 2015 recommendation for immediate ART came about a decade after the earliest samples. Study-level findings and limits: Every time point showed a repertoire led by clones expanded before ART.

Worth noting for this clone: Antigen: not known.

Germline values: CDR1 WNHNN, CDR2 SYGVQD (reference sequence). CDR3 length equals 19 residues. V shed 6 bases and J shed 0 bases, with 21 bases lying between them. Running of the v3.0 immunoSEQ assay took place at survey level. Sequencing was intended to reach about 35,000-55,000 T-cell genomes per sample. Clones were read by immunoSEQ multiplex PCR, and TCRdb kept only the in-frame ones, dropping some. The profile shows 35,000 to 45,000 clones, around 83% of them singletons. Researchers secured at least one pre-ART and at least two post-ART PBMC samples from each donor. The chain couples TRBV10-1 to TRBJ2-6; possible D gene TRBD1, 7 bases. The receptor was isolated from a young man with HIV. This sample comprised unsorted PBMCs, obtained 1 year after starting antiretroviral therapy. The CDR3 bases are TGCGCCAGCAGGCCAAACTCCAGGGGGGCGTTCTCTGGGGCCAACGTCCTGACTTTC. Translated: CASRPNSRGAFSGANVLTF.